These 6 T cell receptor beta chains came from one sample sequenced in a study of T cells in Graves' hyperthyroidism and ophthalmopathy. Amplified TCR beta CDR3 regions came from RNA transcripts. The HTBI primer set served for first-round RT-PCR of the TCR CDR3. MiXCR, applied by TCRdb to the multiplex PCR reads, yields one record per CDR3 protein. The sample contains about half a million distinct CDR3 sequences, less than 25% of which appear only once. The sequenced material came from blood. The source is a young man with Graves' hyperthyroidism.

At least ten counts were recorded for this clonotype. This chain uses TRBV5-6 with TRBJ1-1; D unclear. Per the germline V gene, CDR1 is SGHDT and CDR2 is YYEEEE. This CDR3 has 13 amino acids. Trimming took off 2 bases at V and 0 bases at J, with 5 bases between the two ends. In DNA, the CDR3 is TGTGCCAGCAGCTTTCTCCTGAACACTGAAGCTTTCTTT. It translates to CASSFLLNTEAFF.

This clonotype appeared many times. The rearrangement links TRBV2 to TRBJ2-5; D might be TRBD1 (6 bases). Germline V CDR1 and CDR2: SNHLY, FYNNEI. The V and J ends lost 8 bases and 2 bases respectively, with 15 bases between them. This CDR3 is built from 14 residues. Here the CDR3 DNA reads TGTGCCAGCGAACTCTGGACAGTTCAAGAGACCCAGTACTTC. Protein product: CASELWTVQETQYF.

This clonotype was found a few times. The chain links TRBV12-5 to TRBJ2-5; TRBD2 matches at 8 bases. Trimming cost V 7 bases and J 5 bases; bases outside gene matches: 12. This CDR3 spans 15 amino acids. Germline-derived CDR1 and CDR2 are LGHNT and FRNRAP. CDR3 sequence (DNA): TGTGCTAGTGCCCTCCGCGCGGGGGGCCGGGAGACCCAGTACTTC. Its protein product is CASALRAGGRETQYF.

In this sample, this clonotype turned up many times. This chain uses TRBV30 with TRBJ1-1, with 12 bases aligning to TRBD1. The V segment lost 3 bases and the J segment 5 bases; nucleotides outside the gene matches: 4. CDR3 length: 14 amino acids. Germline CDR1 GTSNPN, CDR2 SVGIG (reference sequence). This chain's CDR3 is CAWSPGQGATEAFF. CDR3 DNA: TGTGCCTGGAGCCCGGGACAGGGGGCGACTGAAGCTTTCTTT.

In its sample, this clonotype was seen many times. This CDR3 is CSAPRARDETQYF. In nucleotides, the CDR3 is TGCAGTGCCCCGAGGGCCCGAGACGAGACCCAGTACTTC. This chain uses TRBV20-1 with TRBJ2-5; a weak D match, TRBD2 (5 bases). V gave up 6 bases and J gave up 5 bases, with 16 bases separating them. CDR3 length: 13 amino acids. The germline gives CDR1 DFQATT, CDR2 SNEGSKA (reference sequence).

This rearrangement joins TRBV25-1 to TRBJ1-3; no reliable D call. The CDR3 has 16 amino acids. The germline V and J ends were trimmed by 5 bases and 0 bases, with 14 bases remaining between them. Germline CDR1 is MGHDK and CDR2 is SYGVNS. In DNA, the CDR3 is TGTGCCAGCAGTTCCGAGGGCTCCTACTCTGGAAACACCATATATTTT. Translation: CASSSEGSYSGNTIYF.